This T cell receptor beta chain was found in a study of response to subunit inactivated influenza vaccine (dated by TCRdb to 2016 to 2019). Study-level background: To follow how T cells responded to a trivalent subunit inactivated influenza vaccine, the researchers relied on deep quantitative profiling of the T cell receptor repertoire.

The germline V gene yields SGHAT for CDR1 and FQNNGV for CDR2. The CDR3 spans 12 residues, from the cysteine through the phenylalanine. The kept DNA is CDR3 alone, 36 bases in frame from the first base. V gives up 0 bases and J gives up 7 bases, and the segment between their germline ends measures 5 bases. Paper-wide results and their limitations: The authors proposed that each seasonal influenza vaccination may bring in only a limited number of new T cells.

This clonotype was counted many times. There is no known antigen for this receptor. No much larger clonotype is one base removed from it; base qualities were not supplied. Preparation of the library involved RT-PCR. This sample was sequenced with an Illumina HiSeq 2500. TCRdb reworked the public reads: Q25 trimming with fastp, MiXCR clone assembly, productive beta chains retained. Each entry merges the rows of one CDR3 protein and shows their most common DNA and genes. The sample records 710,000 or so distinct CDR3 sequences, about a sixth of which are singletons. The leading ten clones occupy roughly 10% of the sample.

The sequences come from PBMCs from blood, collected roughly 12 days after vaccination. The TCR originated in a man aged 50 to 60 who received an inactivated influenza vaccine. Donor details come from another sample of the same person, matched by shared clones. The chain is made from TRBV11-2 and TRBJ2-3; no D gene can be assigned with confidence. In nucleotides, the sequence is TGTGCCAGCAGCTTAGATCCAAATACGCAGTATTTT. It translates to CASSLDPNTQYF.